Listed below are T cell receptor beta chains from one sample, sequenced in a study of regulatory T cells in long-lasting Graves disease. TCRdb redid the calling of the multiplex PCR reads with MiXCR, one entry per CDR3 protein. This table has 400,000 to 500,000 distinct CDR3 sequences, 20% appearing once. This specimen was peripheral blood mononuclear cells (PBMCs), taken when the disease was refractory, from a patient treated with antithyroid drugs. These receptors were obtained from a female donor with Graves disease. Both conserved end residues are part of each CDR3. D genes are given only for firm matches. Clone size appears in some rows only: once, few, many, or a class for an expanded clone.

J gene: TRBJ2-7
D gene: NA
V gene: TRBV10-3
clone size: many
CDR3 DNA: TGTGCCATCAGTGAGTCGAACCGACCCTACGAGCAGTACTTC
CDR3 protein: CAISESNRPYEQYF

J gene: TRBJ2-7
D gene: NA
V gene: TRBV29-1
clone size: NA
CDR3 DNA: TGCAGCGTTGACGGGGCCCCCTCCTACGAGCAGTACTTC
CDR3 protein: CSVDGAPSYEQYF

J gene: TRBJ2-5
D gene: TRBD2
V gene: TRBV19
clone size: NA
CDR3 DNA: TGTGCCAGTAGTGAGAACGGACTAGCGGGACAAGAGACCCAGTACTTC
CDR3 protein: CASSENGLAGQETQYF

J gene: TRBJ1-1
D gene: NA
V gene: TRBV4-2
clone size: few
CDR3 DNA: TGTGCCAGCAGCCAAAGCGGGATGAACACTGAAGCTTTCTTT
CDR3 protein: CASSQSGMNTEAFF

J gene: TRBJ2-7
D gene: TRBD2
V gene: TRBV7-2
clone size: many
CDR3 DNA: TGTGCCAGCAGCTTAGGCGGGAGGCCGTCCTACGAGCAGTACTTC
CDR3 protein: CASSLGGRPSYEQYF

J gene: TRBJ1-4
D gene: NA
V gene: TRBV5-1
clone size: many
CDR3 DNA: TGCGCCAGCAGCTTGGCCAGGGGATATGGTAATGAAAAACTGTTTTTT
CDR3 protein: CASSLARGYGNEKLFF

J gene: TRBJ2-7
D gene: NA
V gene: TRBV6-5
clone size: many
CDR3 DNA: TGTGCCAGCAGTTACAACCAGGGGCACGGGGAGCAGTACTTC
CDR3 protein: CASSYNQGHGEQYF

J gene: TRBJ2-5
D gene: NA
V gene: TRBV28
clone size: many
CDR3 DNA: TGTGCCAGCACGGGACCCCCCCGAGAGACCCAGTACTTC
CDR3 protein: CASTGPPRETQYF

J gene: TRBJ2-2
D gene: NA
V gene: TRBV20-1
clone size: few
CDR3 DNA: TGCAGTGCTCCGGACTGGTCGAACACCGGGGAGCTGTTTTTT
CDR3 protein: CSAPDWSNTGELFF

J gene: TRBJ2-3
D gene: NA
V gene: TRBV12-3/TRBV12-4
clone size: NA
CDR3 DNA: TGTGCCAGCAGTTTAGCGCTAAGCACAGATACGCAGTATTTT
CDR3 protein: CASSLALSTDTQYF

J gene: TRBJ2-7
D gene: NA
V gene: TRBV5-1
clone size: few
CDR3 DNA: TGCGCCAGCAGCTTGGGCGTCGGGGCGCAAGGCCAGCAGTACTTC
CDR3 protein: CASSLGVGAQGQQYF

J gene: TRBJ1-1
D gene: NA
V gene: TRBV7-9
clone size: few
CDR3 DNA: TGTGCCAGCAGCTTAACCGCCCTTAGCAACACTGAAGCTTTCTTT
CDR3 protein: CASSLTALSNTEAFF

J gene: TRBJ2-7
D gene: TRBD2
V gene: TRBV28
clone size: many
CDR3 DNA: TGTGCCAGCATTGAGACTAGCGGGAGGTACGAGCAGTACTTC
CDR3 protein: CASIETSGRYEQYF

J gene: TRBJ1-1
D gene: NA
V gene: TRBV24-1
clone size: many
CDR3 DNA: TGTGCCACCAGTGCCGCGGAACGGGGGACCACTGAAGCTTTCTTT
CDR3 protein: CATSAAERGTTEAFF

J gene: TRBJ2-7
D gene: TRBD2
V gene: TRBV6-5
clone size: many
CDR3 DNA: TGTGCCAGCAGTTACTCTCGAGCGGGAGGATTCTACGAGCAGTACTTC
CDR3 protein: CASSYSRAGGFYEQYF

J gene: TRBJ2-1
D gene: TRBD2
V gene: TRBV28
clone size: NA
CDR3 DNA: TGTGCCAGCGCAGGACTAGGGGTAACGGACAATGAGCAGTTCTTC
CDR3 protein: CASAGLGVTDNEQFF

J gene: TRBJ2-5
D gene: TRBD2
V gene: TRBV4-1
clone size: NA
CDR3 DNA: TGCGCCAGCAGCCAAGAGGCTAGCGGACAAGAGACCCAGTACTTC
CDR3 protein: CASSQEASGQETQYF

J gene: TRBJ2-7
D gene: NA
V gene: TRBV7-3
clone size: many
CDR3 DNA: TGTGCCAGCAGCGCACAACCGGGACACCGTTACGAGCAGTACTTC
CDR3 protein: CASSAQPGHRYEQYF

J gene: TRBJ1-5
D gene: NA
V gene: TRBV2
clone size: many
CDR3 DNA: TGTGCCAGCAGTGAAAGACAGTCCGACCGGGGGCCCCAGCATTTT
CDR3 protein: CASSERQSDRGPQHF

J gene: TRBJ2-7
D gene: TRBD2
V gene: TRBV28
clone size: many
CDR3 DNA: TGTGCCAGCAGTTCCCGGGACTACTACGAGCAGTACTTC
CDR3 protein: CASSSRDYYEQYF

J gene: TRBJ2-5
D gene: NA
V gene: TRBV3-1
clone size: many
CDR3 DNA: TGTGCCAGCAGCCCATCCCTTGGGACGGGAGAGACCCAGTACTTC
CDR3 protein: CASSPSLGTGETQYF

J gene: TRBJ2-7
D gene: NA
V gene: TRBV9
clone size: NA
CDR3 DNA: TGTGCCAGCAGCCAGGGGCCGGGCACGAATTCTGAGCAGTACTTC
CDR3 protein: CASSQGPGTNSEQYF

J gene: TRBJ1-2
D gene: NA
V gene: TRBV24-1
clone size: NA
CDR3 DNA: TGTGCCACCAGTGATTTTCCTGGGTATGGCTACACCTTC
CDR3 protein: CATSDFPGYGYTF

J gene: TRBJ2-7
D gene: NA
V gene: TRBV28
clone size: NA
CDR3 DNA: TGTGTCAGCAGCCTCCCGCCCTACAAGCAGTACTTC
CDR3 protein: CVSSLPPYKQYF

J gene: TRBJ1-2
D gene: NA
V gene: TRBV29-1
clone size: many
CDR3 DNA: TGCAGCGCCGGTACAGGGACCCCCTATGGCTACACCTTC
CDR3 protein: CSAGTGTPYGYTF

J gene: TRBJ2-7
D gene: NA
V gene: TRBV27
clone size: many
CDR3 DNA: TGTGCCAGCAGTTTATCGAATGCTTTCTACGAGCAGTACTTC
CDR3 protein: CASSLSNAFYEQYF

J gene: TRBJ2-6
D gene: NA
V gene: TRBV20-1
clone size: few
CDR3 DNA: TGCAGTGCTAGAGACAGAACCCTGATTTCTGGGGCCAACGTCCTGACTTTC
CDR3 protein: CSARDRTLISGANVLTF

J gene: TRBJ2-7
D gene: TRBD2
V gene: TRBV28
clone size: NA
CDR3 DNA: TGTGCCAGCAGCCCGGGACTAGCGGGATATACGGGGTGGTACGAGCAGTACTTC
CDR3 protein: CASSPGLAGYTGWYEQYF

J gene: TRBJ1-2
D gene: NA
V gene: TRBV5-6
clone size: few
CDR3 DNA: TGTGCCAGCAGCTTGGTCCGGGGGTTTCTCTGGCCTACAGGTACGGCCCCCTATGGCTACACCTTC
CDR3 protein: CASSLVRGFLWPTGTAPYGYTF

J gene: TRBJ1-1
D gene: NA
V gene: TRBV28
clone size: many
CDR3 DNA: TGTGCCAGCAGTTTCCCCGGGAACACTGAAGCTTTCTTT
CDR3 protein: CASSFPGNTEAFF

J gene: TRBJ2-1
D gene: NA
V gene: TRBV12-3/TRBV12-4
clone size: many
CDR3 DNA: TGTGCCAGCAGTTACCGGGAGAACAATGAGCAGTTCTTC
CDR3 protein: CASSYRENNEQFF

J gene: TRBJ2-7
D gene: TRBD2
V gene: TRBV27
clone size: many
CDR3 DNA: TGTGCCAGCAGCCCCTCTTGGCTAGCGGGAGGGTCCTCCTACGAGCAGTACTTC
CDR3 protein: CASSPSWLAGGSSYEQYF

J gene: TRBJ1-6
D gene: NA
V gene: TRBV5-5
clone size: NA
CDR3 DNA: TGTGCCAGCAGCTTGGCGTCCAACGTACCCCTCCACTTT
CDR3 protein: CASSLASNVPLHF